One and the same sample provided the 22 T cell receptor beta chains below, sequenced in a study of radiation and T cells in renal cell carcinoma. Here immunoSEQ multiplex PCR was the method, and the copy in TCRdb shows in-frame clones only, minus some. The sample has 160,000 or so clones, about 91% seen once. Time point of the sample: blood 2 weeks post-SBRT. Treatment reported: 15 Gy SBRT to primary tumor, nephrectomy 4 weeks later. The sequencing used blood, collected from a patient whose treatment included radiotherapy and nephrectomy. These receptors came from a woman between 45 and 65 years old with renal cell carcinoma.

This clone was seen just once. The chain has TRBV5-1 and TRBJ1-1; a weak D match, TRBD1 (6 bases). Trimming took off 3 bases at V and 2 bases at J, with 17 bases between the two ends. The V gene's germline CDR1 is SGHRS and CDR2 YFSETQ. The CDR3 is 16 residues long. The CDR3 nucleotides read TGCGCCAGCAGCTCTGAGGGCAGGGGTCATAACACTGAAGCTTTCTTT. Encoded protein: CASSSEGRGHNTEAFF.

The gene calls are TRBV7-9 and TRBJ1-2, with 9 bases that match TRBD1. CDR3 length equals 12 residues. The V gene's germline CDR1 is SEHNR and CDR2 FQNEAQ (reference sequence). CDR3 residues: CVGTGMNYGYTF. DNA for the CDR3: TGTGTCGGGACAGGGATGAATTATGGCTACACCTTC.

The V and J genes are TRBV5-1 and TRBJ1-5; D might be TRBD1 (5 bases). Trimming left V 0 bases short and J 7 bases short, with 11 bases between. This CDR3 comprises 14 residues. The germline gives CDR1 SGHRS, CDR2 YFSETQ. CDR3 sequence reads: CASSLEGAWQPQHF. The CDR3 nucleotides read TGCGCCAGCAGCTTGGAAGGGGCCTGGCAGCCCCAGCATTTT.

Comment on this clone: Relative to the germline gene, one junction end is altered; a read error may explain this. This chain links TRBV4-1 with TRBJ1-2, with D tentatively TRBD1 (5 bases). CDR1 is MGHRA and CDR2 is YSYEKL in the germline V gene. The length of the CDR3 is 14 residues. The CDR3 sequence is CASRQVGSGLGYTF. The CDR3 DNA is TGCGCCAGCAGGCAAGTGGGGTCAGGGCTTGGCTACACCTTC.

The chain joins TRBV19 to TRBJ2-3, with D unresolved. In germline, CDR1 is LNHDA, CDR2 SQIVND (reference sequence). Between the trimmed V and J ends, which lost 2 bases and 2 bases, there was a span of 8 bases. The CDR3 has 14 residues. The CDR3 DNA reads as TGTGCCAGTAGTATAAGGGCCGACACAGATACGCAGTATTTT. Its translation is CASSIRADTDTQYF.

This rearrangement joins TRBV5-4 to TRBJ2-3, with a weak D call TRBD1 (6 bases). CDR1 and CDR2 from the germline V gene are SGHNT and YYREEE (reference sequence). CDR3 size: 13 residues. Deletions cut 4 bases from V and 4 bases from J, with 10 bases between. The CDR3 nucleotides are TGTGCCAGCAGCAAACAGGGCCCAGATACGCAGTATTTT. Protein product: CASSKQGPDTQYF. Full variable domain (remainder filled in from reference TRBV5-4 and TRBJ2-3): ETGVTQSPTHLIKTRGQQVTLRCSSQSGHNTVSWYQQALGQGPQFIFQYYREEENGRGNFPPRFSGLQFPNYSSELNVNALELDDSALYLCASSKQGPDTQYFGPGTRLTVL.

This chain links TRBV5-1 with TRBJ2-7; 10 bases fit TRBD1. V was pared by 2 bases and J by 5 bases, with 7 bases of the junction left unmatched. Germline V CDR1 and CDR2: SGHRS, YFSETQ. This CDR3 is built from 15 residues. The CDR3, as DNA: TGCGCCAGCAGCTTTACCGGGACAGGGGTCGACGAGCAGTACTTC. This encodes CASSFTGTGVDEQYF.

The genes are TRBV7-2 and TRBJ1-2; D is perhaps TRBD1 (6 bases). The CDR3 totals 14 residues. Per the germline V gene, CDR1 is SGHTA and CDR2 is FQGNSA. V was clipped by 5 bases and J by 2 bases, with 12 bases between them. DNA for the CDR3: TGTGCCAGCAGCCATCGGACAGCCAACTATGGCTACACCTTC. Translated: CASSHRTANYGYTF.

V and J are TRBV2 and TRBJ2-7; D ambiguous. Germline V gene sequence: CDR1 SNHLY, CDR2 FYNNEI. The CDR3 loop spans 15 amino acids. Trimming stripped 7 bases from V and 7 bases from J, with 23 bases between. For the CDR3, the DNA is TGTGCCAGCAACTTAGGACGGTCCTCGATTGATGAGCAGTACTTC. Amino acids: CASNLGRSSIDEQYF.

About this clone itself: The same CDR3 can be traced to other DNA sequences in this sample. The rearrangement uses TRBV30 and TRBJ1-2, with D possibly TRBD1 on 5 matching bases. Trimming shortened V by 0 bases and J by 5 bases, and 7 bases separated the two germline ends. Germline CDR1 is GTSNPN and CDR2 is SVGIG (reference sequence). The CDR3 consists of 12 residues. The CDR3, as DNA: TGTGCCTGGAGTGTCGGGGGGTATGGCTACACCTTC. The encoded protein is CAWSVGGYGYTF. The whole variable domain, remainder taken from reference TRBV30 and TRBJ1-2, is SQTIHQWPATLVQPVGSPLSLECTVEGTSNPNLYWYRQAAGRGLQLLFYSVGIGQISSEVPQNLSASRPQDRQFILSSKKLLLSDSGFYLCAWSVGGYGYTFGSGTRLTVV.

This chain links TRBV7-8 with TRBJ1-4; TRBD1 is a possible D gene (5 bases). Germline V gene lookup returns CDR1 SGHVS and CDR2 FQNEAQ. Deletions cut 5 bases from V and 1 base from J, with 14 bases between. The CDR3 consists of 16 residues. The CDR3 bases are TGTGCCAGCAGCCTAGGTTTGGGGGTAACTAATGAAAAACTGTTTTTT. Translating it yields CASSLGLGVTNEKLFF.

This chain links TRBV9 with TRBJ1-1; D is perhaps TRBD1 (6 bases). The CDR3 totals 13 residues. CDR1 and CDR2 (germline): SGDLS, YYNGEE. Trimming pared 0 bases from V and 6 bases from J, leaving 9 bases between. CDR3 DNA sequence: TGTGCCAGCAGCGTAGCGGAGGGGGCTGAAGCTTTCTTT. Protein sequence: CASSVAEGAEAFF.

The chain recombines TRBV5-6 with TRBJ2-1; 8 nucleotides align to TRBD1. The CDR3 runs to 12 residues. After removal of 4 bases from V and 8 bases from J, the junction contained 2 bases not matched to a gene. The germline CDR1 and CDR2 sequences are SGHDT and YYEEEE. The CDR3: CASSLDRDEQFF. CDR3 sequence (DNA): TGTGCCAGCAGCCTGGACAGGGATGAGCAGTTCTTC.

The rearrangement joins TRBV9 to TRBJ1-1; 8 bases are a match to TRBD1. V was pared by 7 bases and J by 7 bases, with 15 bases of the junction left unmatched. CDR1 and CDR2 from the germline V gene are SGDLS and YYNGEE. The CDR3 sequence is 15 residues long. CDR3 nucleotides: TGTGCCAGCGAAACGGCAGGGGGCAAGTGGGGTGAAGCTTTCTTT. It translates to CASETAGGKWGEAFF.

V and J are TRBV9 and TRBJ1-2; D not certain. Trimming took off 2 bases at V and 4 bases at J, with 6 bases between the two ends. The CDR3 contains 12 residues. Germline CDR1 reads SGDLS; CDR2 reads YYNGEE. The CDR3, as DNA: TGTGCCAGCAGCGTCGGGATCTATGGCTACACCTTC. This encodes CASSVGIYGYTF.

V gene TRBV11-1 combines with J gene TRBJ1-2; D not certain. Germline lookup yields CDR1 SGHAT and CDR2 FQDESV (reference sequence). The CDR3 extends over 14 amino acids. Trimming removed 5 bases at V and 8 bases at J, with 18 bases between. The CDR3 nucleotides are TGTGCCAGCAGCCCCTTTCGCGCGGACGGCGGCTACACCTTC. It codes for CASSPFRADGGYTF.

V gene TRBV6-5 combines with J gene TRBJ1-1; no reliable D call. CDR1 MNHEY and CDR2 SVGAGI come from the germline V gene. V was clipped by 0 bases and J by 1 base, with 6 bases between them. This CDR3 comprises 14 residues. The CDR3 loop reads CASSYSPRNTEAFF. Here the CDR3 DNA reads TGTGCCAGCAGTTACTCGCCCAGGAACACTGAAGCTTTCTTT.

The sample holds one count of this clone. The V gene is TRBV7-8, the J gene TRBJ1-6; no clear D. This CDR3 is built from 14 residues. Germline V gene data show CDR1 as SGHVS and CDR2 as FQNEAQ. Trimming removed 3 bases from V and 8 bases from J, with 11 bases in between. CDR3 sequence: CASSFRRADSPLHF. CDR3 DNA: TGTGCCAGCAGCTTCCGCCGGGCCGATTCACCCCTCCACTTT.

The V gene is TRBV6-6, the J gene TRBJ2-7; 8 nucleotides align to TRBD1. J was trimmed by 6 bases and V by 7 bases; bases with no gene match: 11. The CDR3 runs 14 residues. Germline CDR1 MNHNY, CDR2 SVGAGI (reference sequence). CDR3 sequence: CASNPGQESGEQYF. CDR3 bases: TGTGCCAGCAATCCGGGACAGGAGAGCGGCGAGCAGTACTTC.

The V gene is TRBV19, the J gene TRBJ2-7, with 8 bases fitting TRBD1. The V and J ends lost 5 bases and 3 bases, in that order; junction bases with no gene match: 3. Germline-derived CDR1 and CDR2 are LNHDA and SQIVND (reference sequence). The CDR3 consists of 13 residues. CDR3 amino acids: CASSPDRDYEQYF. CDR3 nucleotide sequence: TGTGCCAGTAGTCCGGACAGGGACTACGAGCAGTACTTC.

The CDR3 nucleotides read TGTGCTAGTGGATTGACTCAGAACCAGCCCCAGCATTTT. As protein: CASGLTQNQPQHF. The chain recombines TRBV12-5 with TRBJ1-5; D gene uncertain. Germline V gene data show CDR1 as LGHNT and CDR2 as FRNRAP. This CDR3 has 13 amino acids. Trimming took 6 bases from V and 7 from J, leaving 13 bases between them.

This chain connects TRBV5-1 to TRBJ2-2; TRBD1 matches at 10 bases. CDR1 is SGHRS and CDR2 is YFSETQ in the germline V gene. The junction had 3 bases not matched to a gene; V was cut back by 0 bases and J by 7 bases. There are 15 residues in the CDR3. The CDR3 DNA sequence: TGCGCCAGCAGCTTGGGGACAGGGGGAATCGGGGAGCTGTTTTTT. Its protein is CASSLGTGGIGELFF.